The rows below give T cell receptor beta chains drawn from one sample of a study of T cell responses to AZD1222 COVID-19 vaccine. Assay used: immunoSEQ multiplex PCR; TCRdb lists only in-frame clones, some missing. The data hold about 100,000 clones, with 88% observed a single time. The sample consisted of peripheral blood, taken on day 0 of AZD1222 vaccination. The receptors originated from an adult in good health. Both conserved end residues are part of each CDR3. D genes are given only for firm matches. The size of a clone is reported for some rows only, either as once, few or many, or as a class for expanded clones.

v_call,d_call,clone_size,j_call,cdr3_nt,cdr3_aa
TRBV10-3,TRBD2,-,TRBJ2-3,TGTGCCATCTCTGACCTCGGGGGGGGGTATACAGATACGCAGTATTTT,CAISDLGGGYTDTQYF
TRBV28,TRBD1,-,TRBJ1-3,TGTGCCAGCAGCCAAGCCGGGACAGGGGGTGAAAACACCATATATTTT,CASSQAGTGGENTIYF
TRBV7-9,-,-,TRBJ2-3,TGTGCCAGCAGCGGGACTGGGGGCTACACAGATACGCAGTATTTT,CASSGTGGYTDTQYF
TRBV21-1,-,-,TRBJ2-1,TGTGCCAGCAGCAAAAGCGGGAGGGCCAATGAGCAGTTCTTC,CASSKSGRANEQFF
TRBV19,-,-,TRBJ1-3,TGTGCCAGTAGTATATTTGGTGGACTGACCTCTGGAAACACCATATATTTT,CASSIFGGLTSGNTIYF
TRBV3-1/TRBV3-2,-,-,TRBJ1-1,TGTGCCAGCAGCCAAGATGTACGGAGTTTCAACGCTGAAGCTTTCTTT,CASSQDVRSFNAEAFF
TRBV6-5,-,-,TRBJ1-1,TGTGCCAGCAGTTATACAGATGAGAACACTGAAGCTTTCTTT,CASSYTDENTEAFF
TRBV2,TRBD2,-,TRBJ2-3,TGTGCCAGCAAGGGACTAGCGGGACCATATTTT,CASKGLAGPYF
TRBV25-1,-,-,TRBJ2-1,TGTGCCAGCAGTAGGGGGGTAAATGAGCAGTTCTTC,CASSRGVNEQFF
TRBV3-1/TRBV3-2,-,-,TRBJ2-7,TGTGCCAGCAGCCCCCGGACGGGGACCTACGAGCAGTACTTC,CASSPRTGTYEQYF
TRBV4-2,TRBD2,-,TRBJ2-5,TGTGCCAGCAGCCAAGGACTAGCGGACCAAGAGACCCAGTACTTC,CASSQGLADQETQYF
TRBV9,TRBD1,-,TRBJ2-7,TGTGCCAGCAGCCGCAGGGACAGCGACGAGCAGTACTTC,CASSRRDSDEQYF
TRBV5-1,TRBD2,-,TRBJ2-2,TGCGCCAGCAGCCTGACTAGCGGGGAGACCGGGGAGCTGTTTTTT,CASSLTSGETGELFF
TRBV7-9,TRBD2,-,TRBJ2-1,TGTGCCAGCAGCTTGGGACTAGCGGGAGATCTCAGCTCCTACAATGAGCAGTTCTTC,CASSLGLAGDLSSYNEQFF
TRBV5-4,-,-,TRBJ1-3,TGTGCCAGCAGCTTGGGGCCTGGATCCCCCGGAAACACCATATATTTT,CASSLGPGSPGNTIYF
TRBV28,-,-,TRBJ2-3,TGTGCCAGCAGCATGGGGGGGGCCGAGGGCACAGATACGCAGTATTTT,CASSMGGAEGTDTQYF
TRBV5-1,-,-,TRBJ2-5,TGCGCCAGCAGCTTGGCCGGTGGAGGGGCCCAAGAGACCCAGTACTTC,CASSLAGGGAQETQYF
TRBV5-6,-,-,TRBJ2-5,TGTGCCAGCAGCTTGACCGAGACCCAGTACTTC,CASSLTETQYF
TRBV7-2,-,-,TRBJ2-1,TGTGCCAGCAGCTTAAGGCGAGGGGAGCAGTTCTTC,CASSLRRGEQFF
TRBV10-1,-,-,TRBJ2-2,TGCGCCAGCAGAGGGACAATGGGCACCGGGGAGCTGTTTTTT,CASRGTMGTGELFF
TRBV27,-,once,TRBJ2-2,TGTGCCAGCAGGGGTGTCTACCTGGAGGGCACCGGGGAGCTGTTTTTT,CASRGVYLEGTGELFF
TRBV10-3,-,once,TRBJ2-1,TGTGCCATCAGTGACCCGACTAGTAACAATGAGCAGTTCTTC,CAISDPTSNNEQFF
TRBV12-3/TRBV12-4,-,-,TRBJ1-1,TGTGCCAGCAGTTTACGCCGCACTGAAGCTTTCTTT,CASSLRRTEAFF
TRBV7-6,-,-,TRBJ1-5,TGTGCCAGCAGCTCAGGGTCGGGCGGGGGTAGCAATCAGCCCCAGCATTTT,CASSSGSGGGSNQPQHF
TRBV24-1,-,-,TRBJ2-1,TGTGCCACCAGTGAAGGGACACTGAGCTCCTACAATGAGCAGTTCTTC,CATSEGTLSSYNEQFF
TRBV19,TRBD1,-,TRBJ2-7,TGTGCCAGTAGTTCTATCGGACAGGGAACCTACGAGCAGTACTTC,CASSSIGQGTYEQYF
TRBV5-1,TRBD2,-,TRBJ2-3,TGCGCCAGCAGCTACGGACTAGCGGGGGATACGCAGTATTTT,CASSYGLAGDTQYF
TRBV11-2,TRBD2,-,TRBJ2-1,TGTGCCAGCAGCTTAAAATCGACGGGAGGGCCCCACAATGAGCAGTTCTTC,CASSLKSTGGPHNEQFF
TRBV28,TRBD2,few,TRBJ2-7,TGTGCCAGCAGTTTTTGGACTAGCGGGAGCTACGAGCAGTACTTC,CASSFWTSGSYEQYF
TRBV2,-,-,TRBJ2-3,TGTGCCAGCAAAAATCGGGACCAATCAGATACGCAGTATTTT,CASKNRDQSDTQYF
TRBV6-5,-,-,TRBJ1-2,TGTGCCAGCACATCATTCCTGAACTATGGCTACACCTTC,CASTSFLNYGYTF
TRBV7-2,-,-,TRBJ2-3,TGTGCCAGCAGCTTAGGTGCATATGGCACAGATACGCAGTATTTT,CASSLGAYGTDTQYF
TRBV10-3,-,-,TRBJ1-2,TGTGCCATCAGTGTCGAGGGGGGCTATGGCTACACCTTC,CAISVEGGYGYTF